This T cell receptor (beta chain) stems from a study of blood T cell repertoires in COVID-19. On the study more broadly: The samples span acute and convalescent COVID-19 from the United States, Italy and Spain.

Per germline, CDR1 LGHNA and CDR2 YSLEER. The ends lost 1 base at V and 2 bases at J; junction bases unmatched: 8. The CDR3 totals 17 residues. Study processing details: Amplifying reference gene primers gave estimates of nucleated cell counts. This table comes from immunoSEQ multiplex PCR, and its TCRdb copy is limited to in-frame clones, with some not included. V, J and clone size were drawn from that table, and D and trimming were deduced from the DNA. Of fewer than 350,000 clones listed, roughly 89% are singletons. This clone was recorded a few times. The specimen was PBMCs or T cells enriched from blood (not recorded which). The rearrangement joins TRBV4-3 to TRBJ2-3, with 8 nucleotides matching TRBD1. This receptor was taken from a young woman with acute COVID-19. CDR3 coding DNA: TGCGCCAGCAGCCAAGCGCGCGCAGGGGGCCCCACAGATACGCAGTATTTT. Protein: CASSQARAGGPTDTQYF.